The rows below give T cell receptor beta chains drawn from one sample of a study of T cells in Graves' hyperthyroidism and ophthalmopathy. From the multiplex PCR reads, TCRdb called clonotypes with MiXCR, one entry per CDR3 protein. The sample includes more than 500,000 distinct CDR3 sequences, approximately 14% seen only once; the top ten take 3.5% to 4.5%. The sample taken for sequencing was blood. These receptors were collected from a middle-aged woman with Graves' ophthalmopathy. The CDR3 runs from the conserved cysteine through the conserved F or W. D genes are given only for firm matches. Not every row has a clone size; where given, it reads once, few, many or a size class.

clone size: .; J gene: TRBJ1-1; V gene: TRBV27; D gene: .; CDR3 DNA: TGTGCCAGCAGTTTAGATAGCGGGACACAAGCTTTCTTT; CDR3 protein: CASSLDSGTQAFF
clone size: many; J gene: TRBJ1-2; V gene: TRBV5-1; D gene: TRBD1; CDR3 DNA: TGCGCCAGCACCCAGGACAGGTCTCGCTATGGCTACACCTTC; CDR3 protein: CASTQDRSRYGYTF
clone size: many; J gene: TRBJ2-2; V gene: TRBV14; D gene: .; CDR3 DNA: TGTGCCAGCAGCCCGCCGGGGTGGAACACCGGGGAGCTGTTTTTT; CDR3 protein: CASSPPGWNTGELFF
clone size: .; J gene: TRBJ2-7; V gene: TRBV7-8; D gene: .; CDR3 DNA: TGTGCCAGCAGCAGCCAGGGCGGAGCCGGGACGCACTCCTACGAGCAGTACTTC; CDR3 protein: CASSSQGGAGTHSYEQYF
clone size: many; J gene: TRBJ2-7; V gene: TRBV20-1; D gene: TRBD1; CDR3 DNA: TGCAGTGCCAGCCGGACAGGGAAGGACGAGCAGTACTTC; CDR3 protein: CSASRTGKDEQYF
clone size: few; J gene: TRBJ1-2; V gene: TRBV12-3/TRBV12-4; D gene: .; CDR3 DNA: TGTGCCAGCAGTTTAGGGGGGGCGGGCTATGGCTACATCTTC; CDR3 protein: CASSLGGAGYGYIF
clone size: many; J gene: TRBJ2-5; V gene: TRBV11-1; D gene: .; CDR3 DNA: TGTGCCAGCAGCCGTTCCAGGTCCCAAGAGACCCAGTACTTC; CDR3 protein: CASSRSRSQETQYF
clone size: .; J gene: TRBJ1-1; V gene: TRBV20-1; D gene: .; CDR3 DNA: TGCAGTGCTAGTAACGGGAGGCCTGAAGCTTTCTTT; CDR3 protein: CSASNGRPEAFF
clone size: .; J gene: TRBJ1-2; V gene: TRBV27; D gene: TRBD1; CDR3 DNA: TGTGCCAGCAGTTTAACCCCTCAGGGGGGGTCTGGCTACACCTTC; CDR3 protein: CASSLTPQGGSGYTF
clone size: many; J gene: TRBJ2-5; V gene: TRBV30; D gene: TRBD2; CDR3 DNA: TGTGCCTGGGAAGGGACTAGCGATGGAGAGACCCAGTACTTC; CDR3 protein: CAWEGTSDGETQYF
clone size: many; J gene: TRBJ2-7; V gene: TRBV27; D gene: .; CDR3 DNA: TGTGCCAGCAGTTTCTACGGGGACGAGCAGTACTTC; CDR3 protein: CASSFYGDEQYF
clone size: .; J gene: TRBJ1-5; V gene: TRBV10-2; D gene: TRBD1; CDR3 DNA: TGCGCCAGCAGACCCGGACAGGGGGTATACCAGCCCCAGCATTTT; CDR3 protein: CASRPGQGVYQPQHF
clone size: .; J gene: TRBJ2-7; V gene: TRBV18; D gene: .; CDR3 DNA: TGTGCCAGCTCTCGAGGATCAGGGGACTACGAGCAGTACTTC; CDR3 protein: CASSRGSGDYEQYF
clone size: many; J gene: TRBJ2-7; V gene: TRBV28; D gene: .; CDR3 DNA: TGTGCCAGCAGTTTTGGCCGAACCACCTACGAGCAGTACTTC; CDR3 protein: CASSFGRTTYEQYF
clone size: many; J gene: TRBJ2-2; V gene: TRBV19; D gene: TRBD2; CDR3 DNA: TGTGCCAGTAGTGTCACCGGGACTAGCGGGTACAAAGGGGAGCTGTTTTTT; CDR3 protein: CASSVTGTSGYKGELFF
clone size: many; J gene: TRBJ2-2; V gene: TRBV20-1; D gene: TRBD2; CDR3 DNA: TGCAGTGCTAGACTAGCGGCATATATAAGGCTAACGAACACCGGGGAGCTGTTTTTT; CDR3 protein: CSARLAAYIRLTNTGELFF
clone size: .; J gene: TRBJ1-2; V gene: TRBV19; D gene: .; CDR3 DNA: TGTGCCAGTAGCCATAGAGAATCGGGGCCCGGGGGCTACACCTTC; CDR3 protein: CASSHRESGPGGYTF
clone size: .; J gene: TRBJ1-1; V gene: TRBV9; D gene: .; CDR3 DNA: TGTGCCAGCAGCGTAGTCGAGGGTTGGGGGGAAGCTTTCTTT; CDR3 protein: CASSVVEGWGEAFF
clone size: many; J gene: TRBJ2-5; V gene: TRBV6-5; D gene: TRBD2; CDR3 DNA: TGTGCCAGCAGTTACTCGAAACAGCGGGGCTACCAAGAGACCCAGTACTTC; CDR3 protein: CASSYSKQRGYQETQYF
clone size: many; J gene: TRBJ1-2; V gene: TRBV20-1; D gene: .; CDR3 DNA: TGCAGTGCTAGAGACCTTAGGACAGTGGCAGGGTGGGGCTACACCTTC; CDR3 protein: CSARDLRTVAGWGYTF
clone size: many; J gene: TRBJ1-6; V gene: TRBV2; D gene: .; CDR3 DNA: TGTGCCAGCAGCTCCGGGTTGCGGGGGATTAATTCACCCCTCCACTTT; CDR3 protein: CASSSGLRGINSPLHF
clone size: few; J gene: TRBJ2-3; V gene: TRBV6-2/TRBV6-3; D gene: .; CDR3 DNA: TGTGCCAGCAGTTACAGGGACCGGATCTATACGCAGTATTTT; CDR3 protein: CASSYRDRIYTQYF
clone size: many; J gene: TRBJ2-7; V gene: TRBV28; D gene: .; CDR3 DNA: TGTGCCAGCAGTTTAAGAGCGTCCTCCTACGAGCAGTACTTC; CDR3 protein: CASSLRASSYEQYF